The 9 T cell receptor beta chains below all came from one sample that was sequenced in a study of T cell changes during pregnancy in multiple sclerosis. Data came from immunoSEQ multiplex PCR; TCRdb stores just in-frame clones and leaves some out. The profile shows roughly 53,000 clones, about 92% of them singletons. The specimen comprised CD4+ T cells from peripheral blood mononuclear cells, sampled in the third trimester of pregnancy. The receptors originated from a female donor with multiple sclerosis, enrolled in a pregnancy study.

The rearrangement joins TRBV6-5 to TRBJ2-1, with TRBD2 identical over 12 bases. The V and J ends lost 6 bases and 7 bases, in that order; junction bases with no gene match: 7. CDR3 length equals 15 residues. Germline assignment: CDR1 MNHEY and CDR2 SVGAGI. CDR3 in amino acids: CASSPDTSGGNEQFF. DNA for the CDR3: TGTGCCAGCAGCCCCGACACTAGCGGGGGGAATGAGCAGTTCTTC.

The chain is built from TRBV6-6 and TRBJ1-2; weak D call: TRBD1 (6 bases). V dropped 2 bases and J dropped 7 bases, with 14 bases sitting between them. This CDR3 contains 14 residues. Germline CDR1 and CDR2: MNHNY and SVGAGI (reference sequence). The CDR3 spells CASSYGQWKGGYTF. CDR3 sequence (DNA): TGTGCCAGCAGTTACGGACAGTGGAAGGGTGGCTACACCTTC.

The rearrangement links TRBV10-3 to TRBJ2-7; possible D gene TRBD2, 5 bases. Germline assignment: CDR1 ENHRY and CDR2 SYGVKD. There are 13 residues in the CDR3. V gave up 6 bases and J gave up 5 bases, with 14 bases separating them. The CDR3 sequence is CAISAGVGDEQYF. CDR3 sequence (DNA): TGTGCCATCAGCGCCGGAGTGGGAGACGAGCAGTACTTC.

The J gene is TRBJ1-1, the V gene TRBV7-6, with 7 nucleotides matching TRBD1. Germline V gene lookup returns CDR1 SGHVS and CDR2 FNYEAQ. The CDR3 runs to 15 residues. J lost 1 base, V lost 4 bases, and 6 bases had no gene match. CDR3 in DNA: TGTGCCAGCAGCTCCCGACAGGGTAGGAACACTGAAGCTTTCTTT. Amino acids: CASSSRQGRNTEAFF.

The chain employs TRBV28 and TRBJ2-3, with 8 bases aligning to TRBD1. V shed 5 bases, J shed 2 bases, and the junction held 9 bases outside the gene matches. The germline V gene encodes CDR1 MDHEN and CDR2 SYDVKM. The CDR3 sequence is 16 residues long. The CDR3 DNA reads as TGTGCCAGCAGTCCTTGGACAGGGAGGCCCACAGATACGCAGTATTTT. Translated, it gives CASSPWTGRPTDTQYF.

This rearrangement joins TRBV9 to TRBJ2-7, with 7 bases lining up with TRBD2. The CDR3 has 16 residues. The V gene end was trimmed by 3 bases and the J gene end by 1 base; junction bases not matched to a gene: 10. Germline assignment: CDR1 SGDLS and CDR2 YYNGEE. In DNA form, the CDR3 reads TGTGCCAGCAGCGGGGGGACTACGCCTGGATCCTACGAGCAGTACTTC. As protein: CASSGGTTPGSYEQYF.

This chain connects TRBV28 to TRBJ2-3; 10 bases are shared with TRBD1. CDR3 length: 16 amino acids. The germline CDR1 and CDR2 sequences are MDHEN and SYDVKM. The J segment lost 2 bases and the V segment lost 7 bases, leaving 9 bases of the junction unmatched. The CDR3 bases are TGTGCCAGCACCAAACCGGGACAGGGGACCACAGATACGCAGTATTTT. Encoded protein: CASTKPGQGTTDTQYF.

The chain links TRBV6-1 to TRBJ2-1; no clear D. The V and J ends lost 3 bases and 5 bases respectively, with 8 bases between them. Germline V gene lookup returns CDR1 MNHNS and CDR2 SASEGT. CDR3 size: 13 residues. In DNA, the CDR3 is TGTGCCAGCAGTGATCCCCCAAACAATGAGCAGTTCTTC. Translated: CASSDPPNNEQFF.

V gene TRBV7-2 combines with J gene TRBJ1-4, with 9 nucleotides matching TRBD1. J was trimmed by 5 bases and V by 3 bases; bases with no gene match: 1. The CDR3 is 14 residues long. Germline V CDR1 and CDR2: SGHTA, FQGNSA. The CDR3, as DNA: TGTGCCAGCAGCTTGGGGACAGGGAATGAAAAACTGTTTTTT. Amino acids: CASSLGTGNEKLFF.